Listed here are 21 T cell receptor beta chains from one sample, sequenced in a study of T cell responses to AZD1222 COVID-19 vaccine. Generated by immunoSEQ multiplex PCR, the TCRdb table keeps only in-frame clones and is missing some. The data hold about 94,000 clones, with 85% to 90% observed a single time. The sequenced sample was peripheral blood, obtained 28 days after the second AZD1222 dose. Receptors were obtained from an adult who received the AZD1222 COVID-19 vaccine.

The chain has TRBV30 and TRBJ1-2; TRBD1 matches 8 bases. This CDR3 comprises 14 residues. V shed 5 bases and J 8 bases; nucleotides not matched to a gene: 13. Germline lookup yields CDR1 GTSNPN and CDR2 SVGIG (reference sequence). The CDR3 region has the DNA TGTGCCTGGTGGCGGGGCAGGGGGCGCCGGGGCTACACCTTC. Translation: CAWWRGRGRRGYTF.

The chain has TRBV6-6 and TRBJ2-1; 10 bases fit TRBD2. The V gene end was trimmed by 6 bases and the J gene end by 2 bases; junction bases not matched to a gene: 4. The germline CDR1 and CDR2 sequences are MNHNY and SVGAGI (reference sequence). This CDR3 is 15 amino acids long. CDR3 loop: CASRNGLAAYNEQFF. CDR3 coding DNA: TGTGCCAGCAGGAACGGACTAGCGGCCTACAATGAGCAGTTCTTC.

The chain couples TRBV19 to TRBJ2-2, with a possible D match to TRBD1 (6 bases). CDR1 is LNHDA and CDR2 is SQIVND in the germline V gene (reference sequence). Trimming shortened V by 4 bases and J by 1 base, and 7 bases separated the two germline ends. This CDR3 comprises 14 residues. This CDR3 reads CASSRGQNTGELFF. CDR3 sequence (DNA): TGTGCCAGTAGTAGGGGGCAGAACACCGGGGAGCTGTTTTTT.

The gene calls are TRBV28 and TRBJ1-2, with TRBD1 matching over 7 bases. The CDR3 is 15 amino acids. V lost 6 bases, J lost 5 bases, and 12 bases stayed unmatched. CDR1 MDHEN and CDR2 SYDVKM come from the germline V gene. CDR3 coding DNA: TGTGCCAGCAGGACCCCTATTGGACAGGCATATGGCTACACCTTC. It encodes CASRTPIGQAYGYTF.

V usage is TRBV4-1 and J usage is TRBJ1-3; 8 bases line up with TRBD1. CDR1 is MGHRA and CDR2 is YSYEKL in the germline V gene. With 3 bases clipped from V and 4 bases from J, the junction kept 8 bases outside the gene matches. The CDR3 totals 16 residues. The CDR3 DNA reads as TGCGCCAGCAGCCAGACAGGGGTCCCAGTCGGAAACACCATATATTTT. Its translation is CASSQTGVPVGNTIYF.

The rearrangement uses TRBV29-1 and TRBJ2-7; D is possibly TRBD1 (6 bases). Trimming stripped 4 bases from V and 2 bases from J, with 15 bases between. The CDR3 totals 14 residues. In germline, CDR1 is SQVTM, CDR2 ANQGSEA. The CDR3 DNA is TGCAGCGTTGTATGGATGGGGGCTCCCTACGAGCAGTACTTC. Translated, it gives CSVVWMGAPYEQYF.

This clone was observed once. This chain joins TRBV14 and TRBJ2-3; 8 bases map to TRBD2. The V gene end was trimmed by 2 bases and the J gene end by 0 bases; junction bases not matched to a gene: 1. The CDR3 covers 15 residues. Germline V gives CDR1 SGHDN, CDR2 FVKESK. CDR3 nucleotide sequence: TGTGCCAGCAGCCAAACGGGAGGGAGCACAGATACGCAGTATTTT. Translated, it gives CASSQTGGSTDTQYF.

The chain uses TRBV28 and TRBJ1-5; TRBD1 is a possible D gene (6 bases). V was pared by 4 bases and J by 7 bases, with 8 bases between. CDR1 MDHEN and CDR2 SYDVKM come from the germline V gene. The CDR3 totals 12 residues. The CDR3 DNA is TGTGCCAGCAGTTCACAGGGACAGCCCCAGCATTTT. Translating gives CASSSQGQPQHF.

The V call is TRBV4-2, the J call TRBJ2-3; D possibly corresponds to TRBD1 (6 bases). The V end lost 5 bases, the J end lost 4 bases, and 16 bases lay between the germline ends. CDR3 size: 15 residues. Germline V gene sequence: CDR1 LGHNA, CDR2 YNFKEQ. CDR3 nucleotide sequence: TGTGCCAGCAGCGGGAACAGGGTTCGCGCAGATACGCAGTATTTT. It is translated as CASSGNRVRADTQYF.

V gene TRBV5-4 combines with J gene TRBJ1-6; 10 bases are a match to TRBD1. The CDR3 runs to 16 residues. Germline V gene sequence: CDR1 SGHNT, CDR2 YYREEE (reference sequence). Germline trimming cut 5 bases from V and 5 bases from J; bases unmatched to any gene: 7. The CDR3: CASSSRGTGDNSPLHF. The CDR3 coding sequence is TGTGCCAGCAGTTCCCGAGGGACAGGGGATAATTCACCCCTCCACTTT.

This clone was seen ten or more times. V usage is TRBV2 and J usage is TRBJ1-4; D uncertain. Looked up from germline, CDR1 is SNHLY and CDR2 is FYNNEI. The ends were cut back, 6 bases at V and 4 bases at J, with 15 bases in the middle. The CDR3 contains 15 residues. CDR3 residues: CASSSADGRNEKLFF. The CDR3 region has the DNA TGTGCCAGCAGCTCGGCGGACGGACGTAATGAAAAACTGTTTTTT.

The chain combines TRBV28 with TRBJ2-1, with TRBD2 matching over 7 bases. The germline CDR1 and CDR2 sequences are MDHEN and SYDVKM. J gave up 5 bases and V 2 bases, and 6 bases lay outside the gene matches. The CDR3 length is 15 residues. CDR3 amino acids: CASSLGGLQNNEQFF. For the CDR3, the DNA is TGTGCCAGCAGTTTAGGGGGACTACAAAACAATGAGCAGTTCTTC.

In its sample, this clone was seen once. V is TRBV4-1 and J is TRBJ2-4; the D gene could be TRBD1 or TRBD2 (5 bases each). CDR1 is MGHRA, CDR2 YSYEKL, per germline. CDR3 length: 15 amino acids. The ends were cut back, 4 bases at V and 6 bases at J, with 16 bases in the middle. For the CDR3, the DNA is TGCGCCAGCAGCCCTGACCAGTCGAGGGGAAACATTCAGTACTTC. It yields the protein CASSPDQSRGNIQYF.

This sequence joins TRBV11-2 and TRBJ2-1; the match to TRBD2 covers 10 bases. The CDR3 is made up of 19 amino acids. J lost 3 bases, V lost 4 bases, and 15 bases had no gene match. Germline V gives CDR1 SGHAT, CDR2 FQNNGV. CDR3 in amino acids: CASSSRRVSSGGLYNEQFF. DNA for the CDR3: TGTGCCAGCAGCTCCCGGCGGGTTTCTAGCGGGGGACTCTACAATGAGCAGTTCTTC.

The chain combines TRBV3-1 (or the pseudogene TRBV3-2) with TRBJ2-7, with TRBD2 matching over 8 bases. V lost 1 base, J lost 4 bases, and 6 bases stayed unmatched. Germline assignment: CDR1 LGHDT and CDR2 YNNKEL (reference sequence). This CDR3 has 15 residues. The CDR3 nucleotides are TGTGCCAGCAGCCAAGTAGCGGGAACAGGGTACGAGCAGTACTTC. Its protein product is CASSQVAGTGYEQYF.

This chain joins TRBV7-3 and TRBJ2-1, with D uncertain. The CDR3 is 15 amino acids. Trimming left V 3 bases short and J 3 bases short, with 12 bases between. In germline, CDR1 is SGHTA, CDR2 FQGTGA. Written as DNA, the CDR3 is TGTGCCAGCAGCTTTGACGGGCCCCGCTACAATGAGCAGTTCTTC. This translates into CASSFDGPRYNEQFF. Based on the CDR3 plus reference TRBV7-3 and TRBJ2-1, the full variable domain is GAGVSQTPSNKVTEKGKYVELRCDPISGHTALYWYRQSLGQGPEFLIYFQGTGAADDSGLPNDRFFAVRPEGSVSTLKIQRTERGDSAVYLCASSFDGPRYNEQFFGPGTRLTVL.

The genes are TRBV19 and TRBJ1-2, with D perhaps matching TRBD1 (5 bases). Germline CDR1 LNHDA, CDR2 SQIVND (reference sequence). The CDR3 is 16 residues long. The germline V and J ends were trimmed by 2 bases and 4 bases, with 17 bases remaining between them. The CDR3 here is CASSIPLGRDVYGYTF. The CDR3 nucleotides are TGTGCCAGTAGTATACCCCTTGGCAGGGACGTCTATGGCTACACCTTC.

V and J are TRBV10-3 and TRBJ2-2; TRBD1 matches 7 bases. The CDR3 length is 16 residues. CDR1 is ENHRY, CDR2 SYGVKD, per germline. V shed 0 bases, J shed 3 bases, and the junction held 4 bases outside the gene matches. The CDR3 DNA reads TGTGCCATCAGTGAGTCGTCACAGGGGCACACCGGGGAGCTGTTTTTT. Its protein is CAISESSQGHTGELFF.

The chain uses TRBV10-2 and TRBJ2-1, with 14 positions matching TRBD2. Germline loops: CDR1 WSHSY, CDR2 SAAADI. The ends lost 3 bases at V and 8 bases at J; junction bases unmatched: 15. The CDR3 consists of 19 residues. The CDR3 bases are TGCGCCAGCAGTGAACGACTAGCGGGAGGGCCTTCGGGCCTGGATGAGCAGTTCTTC. It codes for CASSERLAGGPSGLDEQFF.

The CDR3 DNA follows: TGTGCCAGCAGCCAGAAAGGGGGGGATGAAAAACTGTTTTTT. This codes for CASSQKGGDEKLFF. V is TRBV3-1 (or the pseudogene TRBV3-2) and J is TRBJ1-4; D perhaps matches TRBD1 (6 bases). The V end was cut by 3 bases, the J end by 6 bases, with 11 bases between. The V gene's germline CDR1 is LGHDT and CDR2 YNNKEL (reference sequence). The CDR3 consists of 14 residues.

The V gene is TRBV5-1, the J gene TRBJ2-5; D is uncertain. Germline V gene lookup returns CDR1 SGHRS and CDR2 YFSETQ. The CDR3 extends over 13 amino acids. V lost 0 bases to trimming and J lost 5 bases, with 8 bases between them. CDR3 protein: CASSLEAVETQYF. The CDR3 DNA reads as TGCGCCAGCAGCTTGGAAGCTGTGGAGACCCAGTACTTC.